A selection of T cell receptor beta chains follows, all from one sample in a study of regulatory T cells in long-lasting Graves disease. TCRdb fed the multiplex PCR reads into MiXCR, producing one record per CDR3 protein. The sample has hundreds of thousands of distinct CDR3 sequences; around 15% are singletons. These same records also appear under a second study, on T cells in Graves' hyperthyroidism and ophthalmopathy.

The sequenced sample was peripheral blood mononuclear cells (PBMCs), obtained at new diagnosis, from a patient treated with antithyroid drugs. The receptor set was obtained from a woman between 25 and 40 years old with Graves disease. CDR3s include the opening cysteine and the closing phenylalanine or tryptophan. A D gene is named only where the DNA matches it firmly. Some rows mark clone size as missing; the rest say once, few, many or name a class of expanded clone.

D: .
J: TRBJ2-5
V: TRBV20-1
size: .
CDR3: CSVSGTSGILWTNQETQYF
DNA: .

D: TRBD1
J: TRBJ1-1
V: TRBV28
size: many
CDR3: CASRYSENRGRVRGLHTEAFF
DNA: TGTGCCAGCAGGTACTCAGAAAACAGGGGGCGGGTCCGGGGCCTGCACACTGAAGCTTTCTTT

D: TRBD2
J: TRBJ2-2
V: TRBV5-1
size: few
CDR3: CASSNGRSTGELFF
DNA: TGCGCCAGCTCCAACGGGAGGTCCACCGGGGAGCTGTTTTTT

D: .
J: TRBJ1-1
V: TRBV29-1
size: many
CDR3: CSVEVLNTEAFF
DNA: TGCAGCGTTGAGGTCCTGAACACTGAAGCTTTCTTT

D: TRBD2
J: TRBJ2-3
V: TRBV24-1
size: few
CDR3: CATSDLSMGLAEDTDTQYF
DNA: TGTGCCACCAGTGATCTTTCTATGGGACTAGCGGAAGACACAGATACGCAGTATTTT

D: .
J: TRBJ1-5
V: TRBV27
size: many
CDR3: CASSSTPGGQGRSNQPQHF
DNA: TGTGCCAGCAGTTCAACCCCAGGAGGGCAGGGGAGGAGCAATCAGCCCCAGCATTTT

D: .
J: TRBJ2-7
V: TRBV28
size: few
CDR3: CASSSTLEQYF
DNA: TGTGCCAGCAGTTCTACTCTGGAGCAGTACTTC

D: TRBD2
J: TRBJ2-7
V: TRBV2
size: .
CDR3: CASSSPGLAGVYEQYF
DNA: TGTGCCAGCAGTTCACCGGGACTAGCGGGGGTGTACGAGCAGTACTTC

D: .
J: TRBJ1-2
V: TRBV7-2
size: many
CDR3: CAILRDRGGYGYTF
DNA: TGTGCCATCCTCCGGGACCGCGGAGGTTATGGCTACACCTTC

D: .
J: TRBJ1-5
V: TRBV29-1
size: many
CDR3: CSVEGMGQPQHF
DNA: TGCAGCGTTGAGGGAATGGGCCAGCCCCAGCATTTT

D: TRBD1
J: TRBJ2-7
V: TRBV20-1
size: few
CDR3: CSARGGQGSNEQYF
DNA: TGCAGTGCTAGGGGGGGACAGGGGTCCAACGAGCAGTACTTC

D: TRBD1
J: TRBJ1-4
V: TRBV27
size: many
CDR3: CASSFYGGTGANEKLFF
DNA: TGTGCCAGCAGTTTTTATGGCGGGACAGGGGCGAATGAAAAACTGTTTTTT

D: TRBD1
J: TRBJ2-7
V: TRBV10-1
size: .
CDR3: CATQPGQGSYEQYF
DNA: TGCGCCACACAACCGGGACAGGGTTCGTACGAGCAGTACTTC

D: .
J: TRBJ1-4
V: TRBV4-1
size: .
CDR3: CASSQVAGRGEKLFF
DNA: TGCGCCAGCAGCCAAGTGGCAGGGAGGGGAGAAAAACTGTTTTTT

D: .
J: TRBJ2-1
V: TRBV20-1
size: .
CDR3: CSAKKNEQFF
DNA: TGCAGTGCTAAAAAAAATGAGCAGTTCTTC

D: .
J: TRBJ2-3
V: TRBV9
size: .
CDR3: CASSYTPTDTQYF
DNA: TGTGCCAGCAGCTATACCCCCACAGATACGCAGTATTTT

D: .
J: TRBJ2-7
V: TRBV7-2
size: .
CDR3: CASSLRPDPALSLGQYF
DNA: TGTGCCAGCAGCTTAAGACCCGATCCGGCACTCTCCTTGGGGCAGTACTTC

D: TRBD2
J: TRBJ2-2
V: TRBV19
size: few
CDR3: CASKPQSGRLTGELFF
DNA: TGTGCCAGTAAGCCTCAGAGCGGGAGATTGACCGGGGAGCTGTTTTTT

D: TRBD1
J: TRBJ1-5
V: TRBV28
size: many
CDR3: CASSLNRQGANQPQHF
DNA: TGTGCCAGCAGTTTGAATAGACAGGGCGCAAATCAGCCCCAGCATTTT

D: TRBD1
J: TRBJ1-2
V: TRBV28
size: many
CDR3: CASRPTGAYGYTF
DNA: TGTGCCAGCAGGCCGACAGGGGCCTATGGCTACACCTTC

D: .
J: TRBJ2-3
V: TRBV7-9
size: many
CDR3: CASSSGQFGDTQYF
DNA: TGTGCCAGCAGCTCCGGACAGTTCGGAGATACGCAGTATTTT

D: .
J: TRBJ2-3
V: TRBV7-9
size: few
CDR3: CASSLRWGDTQYF
DNA: TGTGCCAGCAGCTTACGTTGGGGGGATACGCAGTATTTT

D: TRBD2
J: TRBJ2-7
V: TRBV6-2/TRBV6-3
size: few
CDR3: CASSVAGGQVEQYF
DNA: TGTGCCAGCAGTGTAGCGGGAGGGCAGGTCGAGCAGTACTTC

D: .
J: TRBJ2-7
V: TRBV28
size: few
CDR3: CASSFPPSGTNTYEQYF
DNA: TGTGCCAGCAGTTTTCCCCCCTCTGGGACAAATACCTACGAGCAGTACTTC

D: .
J: TRBJ2-5
V: TRBV15
size: few
CDR3: CATSRDLGTQETQYF
DNA: TGTGCCACCAGCAGAGATCTGGGGACCCAAGAGACCCAGTACTTC

D: .
J: TRBJ2-7
V: TRBV11-2
size: many
CDR3: CASSFGQDTYEQYF
DNA: TGTGCCAGCAGCTTCGGCCAAGATACCTACGAGCAGTACTTC

D: TRBD2
J: TRBJ2-5
V: TRBV20-1
size: .
CDR3: CSARDLADFQETQYF
DNA: TGCAGTGCTAGAGATCTAGCGGACTTTCAAGAGACCCAGTACTTC

D: .
J: TRBJ2-1
V: TRBV6-4
size: .
CDR3: CASSDAGKGTYNEQFF
DNA: TGTGCCAGCAGTGACGCCGGAAAGGGTACCTACAATGAGCAGTTCTTC

D: TRBD1
J: TRBJ2-7
V: TRBV27
size: many
CDR3: CASSSSGTGEYEQYF
DNA: TGTGCCAGCAGTTCATCCGGGACAGGGGAGTACGAGCAGTACTTC

D: TRBD2
J: TRBJ2-1
V: TRBV7-9
size: .
CDR3: CASSLGTSGNEQFF
DNA: TGTGCCAGCAGCTTAGGGACTAGTGGCAATGAGCAGTTCTTC

D: .
J: TRBJ2-7
V: TRBV7-9
size: many
CDR3: CASSRRTDMPTGQYF
DNA: TGTGCCAGCAGCCGTCGGACCGACATGCCTACGGGGCAGTACTTC